This T cell receptor beta chain was sequenced in a study of cytomegalovirus exposure and HLA in healthy donors (dated by TCRdb to the late 2010s). General notes on the study: According to an earlier analysis of 550 to 750 of the donors, roughly 180 million T cells yielded roughly 100 million unique TCR beta sequences and around 280 Gb of sequence data. In a later genetic analysis, genome-wide SNP genotypes for about 65% of the 666 donors were used, and that subset was treated as a discovery cohort. Along with the approximately 650-subject first cohort, a separate validation cohort of more than 90 different subjects was used. Roughly 300 gigabases of sequencing data and tens of millions of unique TCR sequences were included in an early release covering 550 to 800 HLA-typed donors. Rather than drawing on any new phenotypic data, the later analysis identified candidate immune exposures from TCR beta sequences and the way those sequences occurred across donors. To predict cytomegalovirus infection status, the study brought together high-throughput TCR immunosequencing, statistical association of individual TCRs with disease status, and machine learning. To decide whether each TCR beta V gene segment behaved as functional or pseudogenic, an earlier analysis of nearly 600 of the donors relied on high-throughput TCR beta sequencing. The study aimed to test whether cataloging public T cell receptors could reveal signatures of past pathogen exposure. Among the roughly 410 genotyped donors, approximately 81% belonged to the genetic ancestry cluster associated with self-reported Caucasian donors. The number of typed donors differed by locus: about 629-630 for A, B, C, DRB1 and DQB1; approximately 520 for DQA1; approximately 610 for DPA1; and about 450 for DPB1. Among about 390 genotyped donors of the cohort, an average of 235,054 unique TCR beta nucleotide sequences were sequenced per donor, about a sixth of them non-productive. In a later analysis, previously published TCR beta repertoires from some 640 donors were re-analyzed and high-resolution HLA genotyping was added so that TCR occurrence patterns could be studied. The T cell repertoires of some 700 subjects were profiled by immunosequencing and related to cytomegalovirus serostatus. HLA typing included class I and class II loci at four-digit resolution. Donor age, sex, ethnicity and CMV serostatus were collected together with the repertoire data. All discovery cohort repertoires had been generated on a single sequencing platform. Because of strong linkage in the cohort, a handful of DR-DQ haplotypes were treated as single units for association and clustering. General study outcomes and caveats: Correlated functional status among segregating V segments might be attributable to linkage disequilibrium, but an unknown experimental factor could not be ruled out. When HLA alleles, especially DR and DQ, strongly co-occurred, TCR associations were difficult to assign to individual alleles. In a later analysis, several top co-occurrence clusters were reported to appear linked to parvovirus B19, influenza, CMV and Epstein-Barr virus. According to a later genetic analysis, donors in an Asian-associated ancestry cluster had fewer N-insertions in productive TCRs than the roughly 670-donor mean. A cluster of highly shared sequence variants was judged likely to be a technical artifact of the sequencing pipeline. At a false discovery rate of 0.05, a later analysis linked 16,951 TCR beta sequences to specific HLA alleles. The cohort was sequenced for TCR beta chains only, and without alpha or paired-chain data the features that could be detected were limited. In vitro tests confirmed that a few of the cytomegalovirus-associated TCR beta chains recognize cytomegalovirus antigens. Cytomegalovirus status was reported to be diagnosed by the classifier with high specificity and sensitivity in both the original and validation cohorts. Presence/absence analyses assumed roughly uniform sequencing depth across donors, an assumption that may not hold. In a later genetic analysis, a missense DCLRE1C variant was associated with V-gene and J-gene trimming of TCR beta chains, and the association was replicated in an independent cohort. A further reported finding was that TCR beta sequences accurately predicted the HLA-A and HLA-B alleles for most subjects in the first cohort. It was suggested by the authors that the approach could potentially be generalized to other disease states and immunological phenotypes. Immune exposure information for the cohort was limited to CMV serostatus. Because the 87-base-pair reads could not distinguish some IMGT-functional V segments, including TRBV6-2 and TRBV6-3, those segments were excluded. Because HLA typing was unavailable for some donors at each locus, only the typed subset was used in association tests. According to a later analysis, TCR association rates differed among HLA loci, with DRB1 alleles showing the most associated TCRs and HLA-C alleles showing the fewest. Because counts were too low, seventeen rarely observed V segments, including chromosome 9 orphons, were excluded from the earlier analysis of roughly 580 of the donors. In a later analysis, HLA-associated TCR beta chains showed more clonal expansion and lower generation probabilities than non-associated chains that were equally common. Most CMV-associated TCR beta chains appeared to be HLA-restricted in a later analysis, and the HLA associations seemed to be driven largely by CMV exposure. Most TCR sequences were observed very rarely across donors, whereas some public TCRs were present in many individuals. In an earlier analysis of about 540 of the donors, most TCR beta V segments were observed in productive rearrangements about 90% or about 30% of the time, broadly matching IMGT annotations. A total of fewer than 200 TCR beta chains were listed by the study as associated with cytomegalovirus.

The library was generated by the immunoSEQ multiplex PCR assay. For the multiplex PCR, a mixture combining 60 forward primers for TCR Vbeta segments and 13 reverse primers for TCR Jbeta segments was used. The CDR3 region of rearranged TCR beta genes was amplified from genomic DNA by a multiplex PCR assay. Amplified TCR beta libraries were sequenced as 87-base-pair reads on the Illumina HiSeq System. The original pipeline was this. A later analysis counted tens of millions of unique TCR beta chains across the 650 to 800 repertoires, and roughly 9.9 million of these chains were shared by at least two donors. A nearest-neighbor algorithm error-corrected the raw reads and collapsed the reads into unique sequences, merging closely related sequences to remove PCR and sequencing errors. CDR3 sequences were aligned to IMGT reference sequences to assign V, D and J gene segments. Each retained sequence needed at least a six-nucleotide match to both a V gene segment and a J gene segment. A rearrangement was called productive if the CDR3 had no stop codons and remained in frame with V and J, and every other rearrangement was called non-productive. Following IMGT convention, CDR3 was defined as the stretch from the second conserved V-encoded cysteine up to the conserved J-encoded phenylalanine. Sequences without an unambiguous match to a single V gene segment were excluded from the earlier analysis of about 630 of the donors. In an earlier analysis of a few hundred of the donors, V segments were called functional above 56.7% productive rearrangements and were called segregating when the between-donor standard deviation exceeded 5%. A statistical classification framework was developed to diagnose cytomegalovirus status using the catalog of TCR beta chain sequences. In a later analysis, TCR nucleotide sequences were compared against IMGT/GENE-DB human TR gene sequences so that V and J genes could be assigned. In a later analysis, CDR3 sequences and most-parsimonious VDJ recombination scenarios were assigned using the TCRdist pipeline. In a later analysis, each TCR beta chain was defined by its CDR3 amino acid sequence together with its V-gene family, and reads lacking a unique V-gene family were excluded. A later analysis removed roughly 590 highly shared, low-generation-probability nucleotide sequences to deal with suspected cross-contamination and a sequencing artifact. For each public chain, a later analysis derived a clonal expansion index from normalized ranks of inferred template counts within each repertoire. In a later analysis, generation probabilities were computed using a VDJ recombination model fitted to out-of-frame rearrangements, and the results were checked against IGoR. In a later analysis, hypergeometric tests were used to score TCR-TCR, TCR-HLA and TCR-CMV co-occurrence, with a repertoire-size bias correction applied to TCR pairs. False discovery rates were estimated in a later analysis by permuting HLA or CMV assignments 20 times. In a later analysis, co-occurring TCRs were grouped using DBSCAN, and TCRdist sequence similarity was added for clustering within HLA-allele-positive subsets. Repertoires with fewer than 30,000 or more than 120,000 public chains, plus five repertoires with anomalous nucleotide sharing, were excluded from co-occurrence clustering. Entries here come from immuneACCESS through TCRdb and include only in-frame sequences with V and J called. Some clones fail to appear in such tables; in the studies checked, an unresolved V gene covers under half of the shortfall, and the cause of the remainder is unknown. From that table come the V and J calls and clone size; the DNA was used to work out D and trimming. Present in this sample are over 150,000 clones, 75% to 90% of which were seen just once. The top ten clones comprise roughly 1.9% of the sample.

To note about this clone: The antigen it binds to is not known. No base quality values were provided; no much bigger clone lies one nucleotide off. The same CDR3 is also encoded by other DNA sequences in this sample.

In total, approximately 700 healthy bone marrow donors made up the cohort. At the time of sampling, every cohort member was nominally healthy, though immune exposures that went unrecorded were likely present. CMV serostatus was recorded as positive for about 310 and negative for about half of the roughly 700 cohort members, whereas no CMV serostatus was recorded for the donor in question. A peripheral blood sample was collected from each donor, and TCR beta sequencing was performed on peripheral blood mononuclear cells. The Qiagen DNeasy Blood Extraction Kit was used to extract genomic DNA from the blood cell samples. From its cysteine to its phenylalanine, the CDR3 spans 15 amino acids. The CDR3 DNA has 45 bases and is translated from base 1. The trim is 0 bases for V and 2 bases for J, with a gap of 8 bases between the germline ends. Per the germline V gene, LGHNA is the CDR1 and YSLEER is the CDR2.

Sequencing was performed on PBMCs. This clonotype was sampled from a human donor in good health. This chain joins TRBV4-3 to TRBJ2-1, with the D gene too uncertain to name. The CDR3 region has the sequence CASSQDEAAYNEQFF. The DNA is TGCGCCAGCAGCCAAGATGAGGCAGCCTACAATGAGCAGTTCTTC.